This TCR beta chain derives from a study of T cell repertoires in cytomegalovirus infection. Study background: Alongside well-studied HLA-B-restricted CMV epitopes, recently identified HLA-C-restricted CMV epitopes were also used.

Findings and caveats of the study: The cumulative frequency of public TCR beta families identified carriers of CMV plus the relevant HLA.

Germline V lookup: CDR1 MNHEY, CDR2 SVGEGT. The CDR3 sequence is 16 residues long. On this clonotype: The antigen is unknown. A read error may account for a junction end that differs from germline.

TCRdb itself ran the reads through MiXCR, one entry per CDR3 protein. The sample yields around 300,000 distinct CDR3 sequences, about 20% seen once. The receptor comes from a human donor in good health (CMV status not recorded). Some clones in this sample may be carry-over from other donors' samples. The chain is built from TRBV6-2 or TRBV6-3 and TRBJ2-5, with 8 bases identical to TRBD2. This material consisted of cultured PBMCs, taken from culture after CMV antigen stimulation. CDR3 amino acids: CASSPYWSGSGETKYF. The CDR3 DNA reads TGTGCCAGCAGCCCTTATTGGAGCGGGAGTGGAGAGACCAAGTACTTC.